The next 32 T cell receptor beta chains were all read from a single sample in a study of early T cells in non-severe SARS-CoV-2 infection. MiXCR, applied by TCRdb to the 5' RACE reads, yields one record per CDR3 protein. The data show 45,000 to 55,000 distinct CDR3 sequences, roughly 9.8% seen once. The sequenced material came from whole blood. These receptors were obtained from an adult who was a healthcare worker with PCR-confirmed SARS-CoV-2 infection or an uninfected control (not recorded which).

This clonotype appeared a few times. The CDR3 is CASSPEAGGAGNEQFF. DNA for the CDR3: TGTGCCAGCTCACCGGAAGCAGGGGGCGCAGGGAATGAGCAGTTCTTC. The chain is built from TRBV18 and TRBJ2-1, with 8 bases fitting TRBD1. Germline trimming cut 3 bases from V and 7 bases from J; bases unmatched to any gene: 11. The germline gives CDR1 KGHSH, CDR2 LQKENI. This CDR3 spans 16 amino acids.

V usage is TRBV5-1 and J usage is TRBJ2-2; D is ambiguous. This CDR3 contains 13 residues. Trimming pared 0 bases from V and 6 bases from J, leaving 6 bases between. From germline, CDR1 is SGHRS and CDR2 YFSETQ. The CDR3 here is CASSLEGPGELFF. Written as DNA, the CDR3 is TGCGCCAGCAGCTTGGAAGGTCCCGGGGAGCTGTTTTTT.

This clonotype was detected ten times or more. J is TRBJ1-3 and V is TRBV5-1, with unresolved D. This CDR3 spans 15 amino acids. Germline V lookup: CDR1 SGHRS, CDR2 YFSETQ. Trimming took 4 bases from V and 0 from J, leaving 11 bases between them. The CDR3 loop reads CASSDALFSGNTIYF. CDR3 in DNA: TGCGCCAGCAGCGACGCTCTGTTCTCTGGAAACACCATATATTTT.

This clonotype was seen repeatedly, ten times or more. The J gene is TRBJ1-5, the V gene TRBV2, with 10 bases aligning to TRBD1. V shed 3 bases and J 7 bases; nucleotides not matched to a gene: 6. The CDR3 is 15 residues long. Germline CDR1 and CDR2: SNHLY and FYNNEI. CDR3 residues: CASSEVTGGRQPQHF. The CDR3 coding sequence is TGTGCCAGCAGTGAGGTGACAGGGGGCAGACAGCCCCAGCATTTT.

The V and J genes are TRBV6-6 and TRBJ1-5; 7 nucleotides match TRBD1. CDR1 and CDR2 from the germline V gene are MNHNY and SVGAGI (reference sequence). The length of the CDR3 is 14 residues. V shed 2 bases and J 6 bases; nucleotides not matched to a gene: 4. The CDR3 loop reads CASSYRGLGQPQHF. The CDR3 nucleotides are TGTGCCAGCAGTTACAGGGGGCTCGGTCAGCCCCAGCATTTT.

This clonotype was recorded many times. The V call is TRBV12-3 or TRBV12-4, the J call TRBJ2-5; D may be TRBD2 (5 bases). The length of the CDR3 is 15 residues. The V end lost 6 bases, the J end lost 4 bases, and 18 bases lay between the germline ends. In DNA, the CDR3 is TGTGCCAGCAGAGGCGGGTCGAGCTTCCGAGAGACCCAGTACTTC. Translating gives CASRGGSSFRETQYF.

This clonotype was recorded many times. The V and J genes are TRBV27 and TRBJ2-1; D is undetermined. Germline loops: CDR1 MNHEY, CDR2 SMNVEV (reference sequence). The CDR3 runs 14 residues. V gave up 4 bases and J gave up 0 bases, with 7 bases separating them. The CDR3 protein is CASSSPSSYNEQFF. The DNA for the CDR3 is TGTGCCAGCAGTTCCCCGAGCTCCTACAATGAGCAGTTCTTC.

This clonotype showed up many times. The chain combines TRBV7-9 with TRBJ2-3; 9 bases are a match to TRBD2. CDR1 is SEHNR and CDR2 is FQNEAQ in the germline V gene (reference sequence). The CDR3 spans 17 residues. J gave up 2 bases and V 1 base, and 7 bases lay outside the gene matches. The CDR3 nucleotides read TGTGCCAGCAGCTTAGACCCGACTAGCGGAAACACAGATACGCAGTATTTT. This translates into CASSLDPTSGNTDTQYF.

This clonotype came up many times. The rearrangement joins TRBV20-1 to TRBJ1-1; no firm D call. Trimming shortened V by 1 base and J by 2 bases, and 5 bases separated the two germline ends. CDR1 is DFQATT, CDR2 SNEGSKA, per germline (reference sequence). This CDR3 is 12 amino acids long. Written as DNA, the CDR3 is TGCAGTGCTAGAGGCGTAAACACTGAAGCTTTCTTT. This gives the protein CSARGVNTEAFF.

This clonotype was seen repeatedly, ten times or more. The chain uses TRBV6-5 and TRBJ2-7; 9 bases line up with TRBD2. Per the germline V gene, CDR1 is MNHEY and CDR2 is SVGAGI. V shed 6 bases and J 5 bases; nucleotides not matched to a gene: 8. The length of the CDR3 is 14 residues. The CDR3 spells CASSRSGRVHEQYF. The DNA for the CDR3 is TGTGCCAGCAGCCGTAGCGGGAGAGTCCACGAGCAGTACTTC.

This clonotype appeared a few times. V and J are TRBV27 and TRBJ2-5, with TRBD1 as a possible D gene (5 bases). The V end was cut by 4 bases, the J end by 5 bases, with 14 bases between. The germline gives CDR1 MNHEY, CDR2 SMNVEV (reference sequence). The CDR3 is 14 amino acids. Here the CDR3 reads CASSSQGYGETQYF. CDR3 nucleotide sequence: TGTGCCAGCAGTTCCCAGGGTTACGGGGAGACCCAGTACTTC.

The genes are TRBV11-1 and TRBJ2-7; TRBD1 matches at 11 bases. The CDR3 consists of 13 residues. V was pared by 4 bases and J by 5 bases, with 1 base of the junction left unmatched. Germline-derived CDR1 and CDR2 are SGHAT and FQDESV (reference sequence). Here the CDR3 reads CASSWTGGNEQYF. The CDR3, as DNA: TGTGCCAGCAGCTGGACAGGGGGCAACGAGCAGTACTTC.

This clonotype was seen at least ten times. The chain links TRBV11-2 to TRBJ2-1; no clear D. The germline V gene has CDR1 SGHAT and CDR2 FQNNGV. Trimming pared 8 bases from V and 4 bases from J, leaving 15 bases between. This CDR3 is built from 14 residues. This CDR3 reads CASGPPAYYNEQFF. The CDR3 DNA sequence: TGTGCCAGCGGGCCCCCCGCCTATTACAATGAGCAGTTCTTC.

This clonotype was seen only a few times. The CDR3 protein is CASSYDWGSLGYTF. CDR3 sequence (DNA): TGTGCCAGCAGTTATGACTGGGGCTCCTTAGGCTACACCTTC. The rearrangement joins TRBV7-9 to TRBJ1-2, with D perhaps matching TRBD1 (5 bases). CDR1 SEHNR and CDR2 FQNEAQ come from the germline V gene (reference sequence). Trimming pared 6 bases from V and 8 bases from J, leaving 19 bases between. The length of the CDR3 is 14 residues.

The chain uses TRBV4-2 and TRBJ1-2; maybe TRBD1 (5 bases). Germline V gene data show CDR1 as LGHNA and CDR2 as YNFKEQ. Trimming shortened V by 2 bases and J by 4 bases, and 11 bases separated the two germline ends. The CDR3 runs to 14 residues. CDR3 in amino acids: CASSQSARGYGYTF. CDR3 nucleotides: TGTGCCAGCAGCCAATCTGCGAGGGGCTATGGCTACACCTTC.

There are many counts of this clonotype. The J gene is TRBJ1-1, the V gene TRBV12-3 or TRBV12-4; D gene unclear. The CDR3 spans 13 residues. The V gene lost 6 bases and the J gene lost 2 bases, with 10 bases spanning the gap. The CDR3 reads CASREGRNTEAFF. As DNA, the CDR3 is TGTGCCAGCAGGGAGGGCAGAAACACTGAAGCTTTCTTT.

A remark on this clonotype: The junction and the germline gene differ at one end; a read error may be behind it. The chain recombines TRBV5-8 with TRBJ2-7, with D hard to call. The length of the CDR3 is 14 residues. The germline gives CDR1 SGHTS, CDR2 YDEGEE. CDR3 nucleotide sequence: TGTGCCAGCAGTTCAAGGCGGTCAGCCTACGAGCAGCACTTC. This encodes CASSSRRSAYEQHF.

In its sample, this clonotype was seen many times. The CDR3 sequence: CASSLSRGYTF. CDR3 DNA: TGTGCCAGCAGTTTATCGAGGGGCTACACCTTC. The V call is TRBV28, the J call TRBJ1-2; D unclear. The CDR3 has 11 amino acids. Germline values: CDR1 MDHEN, CDR2 SYDVKM. With 1 base removed from V and 8 bases from J, the gap between germline ends came to 5 bases.

This clonotype was counted ten times or more. CDR3 in amino acids: CASSPGTVYEQYF. The CDR3 coding sequence is TGTGCCAGCAGTCCCGGGACCGTCTACGAGCAGTACTTC. The chain is built from TRBV6-2 or TRBV6-3 and TRBJ2-7; D might be TRBD1 or TRBD2, each matching 5 bases. The CDR3 is made up of 13 amino acids. Per the germline V gene, CDR1 is MNHEY and CDR2 is SVGEGT. Trimming removed 5 bases at V and 3 bases at J, with 11 bases between.

This clonotype showed up many times. This chain connects TRBV5-1 to TRBJ1-1; D is perhaps TRBD1 (6 bases). The CDR3 runs 15 residues. Germline V gene data show CDR1 as SGHRS and CDR2 as YFSETQ. V shed 1 base and J shed 0 bases, with 10 bases lying between them. CDR3 nucleotide sequence: TGCGCCAGCAGCTTGCAGGGACACGTGAACACTGAAGCTTTCTTT. Translated: CASSLQGHVNTEAFF.

This clonotype was counted a few times. The J gene is TRBJ1-5, the V gene TRBV20-1, with D possibly being TRBD1 (6 bases). This CDR3 contains 18 residues. Germline CDR1 DFQATT, CDR2 SNEGSKA (reference sequence). V lost 4 bases, J lost 0 bases, and 22 bases lay in between. CDR3 loop: CSANPPGAGDISNQPQHF. The CDR3 bases are TGCAGTGCTAATCCCCCAGGGGCCGGGGATATTAGCAATCAGCCCCAGCATTTT.

This clonotype was found many times. The chain joins TRBV6-5 to TRBJ1-6, with 8 nucleotides matching TRBD1. Germline V gene data show CDR1 as MNHEY and CDR2 as SVGAGI. The V gene end was trimmed by 4 bases and the J gene end by 8 bases; junction bases not matched to a gene: 4. The CDR3 is made up of 14 amino acids. CDR3 in DNA: TGTGCCAGCAGTTCTCGGACAGGGTATTCACCCCTCCACTTT. Translated: CASSSRTGYSPLHF.

This clonotype was counted at least ten times. The chain is built from TRBV5-1 and TRBJ2-5; 9 bases align to TRBD1. CDR1 is SGHRS and CDR2 is YFSETQ in the germline V gene. The trim removed 2 bases at V and 4 bases at J, leaving 9 bases unmatched. The CDR3 is 16 amino acids. CDR3 sequence: CASSFGTGSVGETQYF. DNA of the CDR3: TGCGCCAGCAGCTTCGGGACAGGGTCGGTCGGAGAGACCCAGTACTTC.

The table lists this clonotype with many counts. This chain links TRBV18 with TRBJ1-5; D is perhaps TRBD1 (6 bases). The length of the CDR3 is 16 residues. Trimming left V 6 bases short and J 4 bases short, with 19 bases between. The germline CDR1 and CDR2 sequences are KGHSH and LQKENI. The CDR3 DNA reads as TGTGCCAGCTCCCCGAGAGCCAGGGGAGGAAATCAGCCCCAGCATTTT. Its translation: CASSPRARGGNQPQHF.

At least ten counts were recorded for this clonotype. The chain joins TRBV29-1 to TRBJ1-5; 8 nucleotides align to TRBD1. CDR1 is SQVTM, CDR2 ANQGSEA, per germline. CDR3 length: 13 residues. V lost 6 bases to trimming and J lost 4 bases; unmatched junction nucleotides: 5. CDR3 residues: CSVTQGGNQPQHF. For the CDR3, the DNA is TGCAGCGTGACACAGGGGGGGAATCAGCCCCAGCATTTT.

This chain uses TRBV27 with TRBJ2-7, with 8 bases lining up with TRBD2. The CDR3 spans 15 residues. Germline CDR1 MNHEY, CDR2 SMNVEV (reference sequence). The J segment lost 3 bases and the V segment lost 5 bases, leaving 9 bases of the junction unmatched. The CDR3 coding sequence is TGTGCCAGCAGTCCGCTGCCTGGGACTAGCTACGAGCAGTACTTC. Translation gives CASSPLPGTSYEQYF.

The DNA for the CDR3 is TGTGCCAGCATCGCAATAGCGGGAGGATCTTACAATGAGCAGTTCTTC. This encodes CASIAIAGGSYNEQFF. The V call is TRBV7-2, the J call TRBJ2-1; 10 nucleotides line up with TRBD2. Germline CDR1 reads SGHTA; CDR2 reads FQGNSA. V shed 7 bases and J 4 bases; nucleotides not matched to a gene: 10. This CDR3 contains 16 residues.

This clonotype showed up many times. J is TRBJ1-4 and V is TRBV30, with TRBD1 identical over 9 bases. Unmatched junction bases numbered 4, after V lost 3 bases and J lost 8 bases. The CDR3 loop spans 13 amino acids. Germline lookup yields CDR1 GTSNPN and CDR2 SVGIG (reference sequence). CDR3 nucleotide sequence: TGTGCCTGGAGGGACAGGGGTCGCGAAAAACTGTTTTTT. Translated, it gives CAWRDRGREKLFF.

This clonotype was detected many times. The chain joins TRBV7-9 to TRBJ2-7; D uncertain. The CDR3 spans 12 residues. V was shortened by 5 bases and J by 5 bases, with 10 bases between the two germline ends. From germline, CDR1 is SEHNR and CDR2 FQNEAQ (reference sequence). CDR3 loop: CASSPLGDEQYF. As DNA, the CDR3 is TGTGCCAGCAGCCCGCTCGGCGACGAGCAGTACTTC.

This clonotype was recorded at least ten times. V usage is TRBV10-3 and J usage is TRBJ2-7, with 7 bases that match TRBD2. V was clipped by 5 bases and J by 0 bases; unmatched bases: 1. Germline V gene sequence: CDR1 ENHRY, CDR2 SYGVKD. The CDR3 extends over 13 amino acids. The CDR3 loop is CAISSGTSYEQYF. In DNA, the CDR3 is TGTGCCATCAGTAGCGGGACCTCCTACGAGCAGTACTTC.

Many counts were recorded for this clonotype. This chain uses TRBV20-1 with TRBJ2-7, with D uncertain. V lost 4 bases and J lost 5, with 12 bases in between. Germline CDR1 reads DFQATT; CDR2 reads SNEGSKA (reference sequence). CDR3 length equals 12 residues. The chain's CDR3 is CSATGEVNEQYF. The CDR3 DNA follows: TGCAGTGCTACTGGAGAGGTCAACGAGCAGTACTTC.

The V call is TRBV30, the J call TRBJ2-2, with D maybe TRBD2 (5 bases). V lost 3 bases and J lost 7, with 12 bases in between. The germline V gene has CDR1 GTSNPN and CDR2 SVGIG (reference sequence). The CDR3 runs 13 residues. The DNA for the CDR3 is TGTGCCTGGAGGAAAACTAGTGACGGGGAGCTGTTTTTT. It specifies CAWRKTSDGELFF.